This T cell receptor beta chain was recovered during a study of blood T cell repertoires in COVID-19. Whole-study context: Both acute and convalescent COVID-19 samples were obtained from the United States, Italy and Spain. T cells, B-cell-depleted T cells, or PBMCs supplied cDNA or gDNA.

How the authors handled the data: From reference gene primer amplification, estimates of nucleated cell counts were derived. TCRdb's copy holds only in-frame clones and misses some; the assay was immunoSEQ multiplex PCR. The V and J calls and the clone size are those of that table, but D and trimming were determined from the DNA. In the table there are under 500,000 clones, 85% to 90% of which are singletons. Between the trimmed V and J ends, which lost 2 bases and 5 bases, there was a span of 12 bases. CDR3 length: 14 amino acids. Germline loops: CDR1 SGDLS, CDR2 YYNGEE. This TCR was recovered from a woman aged 30 to 39 with acute or convalescent COVID-19. The rearrangement links TRBV9 to TRBJ2-3; D might be TRBD2 (6 bases). The specimen was peripheral blood. DNA of the CDR3: TGTGCCAGCAGCGTGACTAGTTGGGGAGATACGCAGTATTTT. It yields the protein CASSVTSWGDTQYF.